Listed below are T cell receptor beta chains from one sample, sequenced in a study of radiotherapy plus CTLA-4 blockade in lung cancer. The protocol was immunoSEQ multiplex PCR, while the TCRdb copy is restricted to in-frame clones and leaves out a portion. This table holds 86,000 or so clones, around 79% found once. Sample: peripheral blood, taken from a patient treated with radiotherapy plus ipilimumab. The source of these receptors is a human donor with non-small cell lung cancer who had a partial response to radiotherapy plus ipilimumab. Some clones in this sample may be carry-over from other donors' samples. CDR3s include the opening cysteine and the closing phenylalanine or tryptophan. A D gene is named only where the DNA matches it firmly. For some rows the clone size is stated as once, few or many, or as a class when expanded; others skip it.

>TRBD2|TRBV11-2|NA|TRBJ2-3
TGTGCCAGCAGCTTAGAAGGGTACAGGCGGTTTGCGGGAGGTGGAGATACGCAGTATTTT
CASSLEGYRRFAGGGDTQYF
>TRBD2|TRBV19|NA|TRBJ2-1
TGTGCCAGTAGTATTTGGGGGGGTGAGCAGTTCTTC
CASSIWGGEQFF
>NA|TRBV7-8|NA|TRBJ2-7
TGTGCCAGCAGCGGACAGATACCCCCCTACGAGCAGTACTTC
CASSGQIPPYEQYF
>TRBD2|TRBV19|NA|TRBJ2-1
TGTGCCAGTAGTGCGAGGACTAGCGGTTCCTACAATGAGCAGTTCTTC
CASSARTSGSYNEQFF
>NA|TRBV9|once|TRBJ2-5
TGTGCCAGCAGCTTATCGGGGTCGGAGACCCAGTACTTC
CASSLSGSETQYF
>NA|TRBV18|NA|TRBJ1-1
TGTGCCAGCTCACCGGGGGCGACAGGCAACACTGAAGCTTTCTTT
CASSPGATGNTEAFF
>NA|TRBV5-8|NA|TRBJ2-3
TGTGCCAGCAGCGTTCGCGCAAGCACAGATACGCAGTATTTT
CASSVRASTDTQYF
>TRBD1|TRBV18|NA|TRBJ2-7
TGTGCCAGCTCACCCTGGACAGGGGGTTCGTACGAGCAGTACTTC
CASSPWTGGSYEQYF
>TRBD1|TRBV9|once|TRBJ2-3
TGTGCCAGCAGCTACACAGGGGCGGAAACAGATACGCAGTATTTT
CASSYTGAETDTQYF
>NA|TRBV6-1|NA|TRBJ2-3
TGTGCCAGCAGTCCCCGACACCCCCCTGATACGCAGTATTTT
CASSPRHPPDTQYF
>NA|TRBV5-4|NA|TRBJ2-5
TGTGCCAGCAGCCTTACAGGGATACCCCGTGAAGAGACCCAGTACTTC
CASSLTGIPREETQYF
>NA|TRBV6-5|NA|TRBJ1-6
TGTGCCAGCAGCTGGGGACGGGGGGTCAATTCACCCCTCCACTTT
CASSWGRGVNSPLHF
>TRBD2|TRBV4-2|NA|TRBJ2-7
TGTGCCAGCAGCCAAGTAGCGGGGGGGCGTTACGAGCAGTACTTC
CASSQVAGGRYEQYF
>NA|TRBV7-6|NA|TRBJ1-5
TGTGCCAGCAGAACCCTAGATCAGCCCCAGCATTTT
CASRTLDQPQHF
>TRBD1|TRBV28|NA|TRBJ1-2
TGTGCCAGCAGTTTATTGTTGAGTGGAGGGACAGGGGACTATGGCTACACCTTC
CASSLLLSGGTGDYGYTF
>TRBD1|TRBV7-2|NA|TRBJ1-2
TGTGCCAGCAGCCGACCCGGACAGGGCGACTATGGCTACACCTTC
CASSRPGQGDYGYTF
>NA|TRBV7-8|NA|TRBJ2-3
TGTGCCAGCAGCCTCGACGGGGTCAGGGGAGATACGCAGTATTTT
CASSLDGVRGDTQYF
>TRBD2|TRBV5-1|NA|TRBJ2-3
TGCGCCAGCAGCCCTGGACTAGCGGGAGAGGAAGATACGCAGTATTTT
CASSPGLAGEEDTQYF
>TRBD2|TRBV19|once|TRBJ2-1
TGTGCCAGTAGTATAAGGGGGAGGGCCGCGTCGGGGGGGGATGAGCAGTTCTTC
CASSIRGRAASGGDEQFF
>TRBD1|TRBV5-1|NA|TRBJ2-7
TGCGCCAGCAGCTTGGCCATTGGGACAGCCTACGAGCAGTACTTC
CASSLAIGTAYEQYF
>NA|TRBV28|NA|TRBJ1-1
TGTGCCAGCAGAACAGGGAACACTGAAGCTTTCTTT
CASRTGNTEAFF
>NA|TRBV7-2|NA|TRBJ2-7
TGTGCCAGCAGCCCTGAGGCAGGGCGCAAAGACTACGAGCAGTACTTC
CASSPEAGRKDYEQYF
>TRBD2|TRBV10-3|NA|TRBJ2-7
TGTGCCATCGGTGGGACTAGCGGGAGTTGGAATCCCTACGAGCAGTACTTC
CAIGGTSGSWNPYEQYF
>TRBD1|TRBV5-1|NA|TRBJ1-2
TGCGCCAGCAGCGCCGGGACAGGGGAAAACTATGGCTACACCTTC
CASSAGTGENYGYTF
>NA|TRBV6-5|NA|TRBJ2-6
TGTGCCAGCAGTTACCTTGGGGCCAACGTCCTGACTTTC
CASSYLGANVLTF
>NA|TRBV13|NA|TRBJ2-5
TGTGCCAGCAGCTCCTATCGGGAGACCCAGTACTTC
CASSSYRETQYF